This paragraph reports one T cell receptor (beta chain). These data belong to a study of blood T cell repertoires in COVID-19. Whole-study context: Both acute and convalescent COVID-19 samples were obtained from the United States, Italy and Spain.

This CDR3 is 15 amino acids long. Between the trimmed V and J ends, which lost 7 bases and 1 base, there was a span of 14 bases. Germline values: CDR1 MNHEY, CDR2 SVGAGI. Authors' analysis steps: Amplification from reference gene primers served as the basis for estimated nucleated cell counts. Clones were read by immunoSEQ multiplex PCR, and TCRdb kept only the in-frame ones, dropping some. V and J calls and clone size are copied from that table; D and trimming were computed from the DNA. The sample shows approximately 150,000 clones, about 87% of them seen only once. This chain links TRBV6-5 with TRBJ1-5, with a possible D match to TRBD1 (5 bases). The receptor was derived from a man over 45 who had recovered from COVID-19. Sequencing input: peripheral blood. The CDR3 bases are TGTGCCAGCAATTCCAGGGATGGGAGCAATCAGCCCCAGCATTTT. Protein sequence: CASNSRDGSNQPQHF.